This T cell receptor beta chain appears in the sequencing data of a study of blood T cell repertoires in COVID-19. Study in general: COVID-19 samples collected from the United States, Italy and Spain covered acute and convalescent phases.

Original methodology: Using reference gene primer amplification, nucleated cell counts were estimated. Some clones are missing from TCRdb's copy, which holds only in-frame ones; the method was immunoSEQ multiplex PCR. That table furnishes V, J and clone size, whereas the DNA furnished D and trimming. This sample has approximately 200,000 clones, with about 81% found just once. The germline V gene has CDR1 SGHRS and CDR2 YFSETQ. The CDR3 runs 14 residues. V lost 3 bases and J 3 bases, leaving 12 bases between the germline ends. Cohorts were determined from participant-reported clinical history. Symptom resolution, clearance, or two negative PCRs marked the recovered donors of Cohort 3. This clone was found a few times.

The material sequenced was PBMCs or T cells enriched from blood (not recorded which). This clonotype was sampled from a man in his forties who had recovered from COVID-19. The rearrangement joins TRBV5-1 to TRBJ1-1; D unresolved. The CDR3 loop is CASSSPNGDTEAFF. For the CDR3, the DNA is TGCGCCAGCAGCTCACCCAACGGAGACACTGAAGCTTTCTTT.